The 5 T cell receptor beta chains presented below share a single source sample, sequenced in a study of chemoradiotherapy in HPV16-positive cancers. The assay was immunoSEQ multiplex PCR, and TCRdb's table has in-frame clones only and misses some. The sample shows about 3,500 clones, 84% of them seen only once. Sequenced material: tumor tissue, taken from a patient who underwent chemoradiotherapy. These receptors originate from a human donor with HPV-associated anogenital cancer.

As DNA, the CDR3 is TGTGCCAGCAGCCTCTGGGGGGCTGCTAGCGAGCAGTACTTC. Protein: CASSLWGAASEQYF. V and J are TRBV5-6 and TRBJ2-7; D possibly uses TRBD1 or TRBD2 (6 bases each). The V end lost 4 bases, the J end lost 6 bases, and 17 bases lay between the germline ends. CDR3 length: 14 residues. The germline V gene encodes CDR1 SGHDT and CDR2 YYEEEE.

The genes are TRBV2 and TRBJ2-3; 9 nucleotides agree with TRBD2. Trimming took 4 bases from V and 3 from J; bases not matched to a gene: 8. CDR1 SNHLY and CDR2 FYNNEI come from the germline V gene. The CDR3 runs 16 residues. In DNA form, the CDR3 reads TGTGCCAGCAGTGGAGGGTCTAGCGGGGCGACAGATACGCAGTATTTT. Translating gives CASSGGSSGATDTQYF.

This chain links TRBV15 with TRBJ1-5, with 9 bases aligning to TRBD1. Germline-derived CDR1 and CDR2 are LNHNV and YYDKDF (reference sequence). CDR3 length: 14 amino acids. After removal of 1 base from V and 5 bases from J, the junction contained 0 bases not matched to a gene. The CDR3 here is CATSRGQGDQPQHF. The DNA of the CDR3 is TGTGCCACCAGCAGAGGACAGGGGGATCAGCCCCAGCATTTT.

This CDR3 is CASSASSGGPYQETQYF. CDR3 DNA: TGTGCCAGCAGTGCCTCTAGCGGGGGGCCCTATCAAGAGACCCAGTACTTC. This chain connects TRBV2 to TRBJ2-5; TRBD2 matches 11 bases. Germline-derived CDR1 and CDR2 are SNHLY and FYNNEI. This CDR3 has 17 amino acids. The J segment lost 2 bases and the V segment lost 4 bases, leaving 9 bases of the junction unmatched.

This rearrangement joins TRBV5-1 to TRBJ2-7; tentative D call: TRBD1 (6 bases). V shed 3 bases and J shed 2 bases, with 9 bases lying between them. The CDR3 contains 13 residues. Per the germline V gene, CDR1 is SGHRS and CDR2 is YFSETQ. The DNA of the CDR3 is TGCGCCAGCAGCTGGGACAAGGCCTACGAGCAGTACTTC. Translating it yields CASSWDKAYEQYF.